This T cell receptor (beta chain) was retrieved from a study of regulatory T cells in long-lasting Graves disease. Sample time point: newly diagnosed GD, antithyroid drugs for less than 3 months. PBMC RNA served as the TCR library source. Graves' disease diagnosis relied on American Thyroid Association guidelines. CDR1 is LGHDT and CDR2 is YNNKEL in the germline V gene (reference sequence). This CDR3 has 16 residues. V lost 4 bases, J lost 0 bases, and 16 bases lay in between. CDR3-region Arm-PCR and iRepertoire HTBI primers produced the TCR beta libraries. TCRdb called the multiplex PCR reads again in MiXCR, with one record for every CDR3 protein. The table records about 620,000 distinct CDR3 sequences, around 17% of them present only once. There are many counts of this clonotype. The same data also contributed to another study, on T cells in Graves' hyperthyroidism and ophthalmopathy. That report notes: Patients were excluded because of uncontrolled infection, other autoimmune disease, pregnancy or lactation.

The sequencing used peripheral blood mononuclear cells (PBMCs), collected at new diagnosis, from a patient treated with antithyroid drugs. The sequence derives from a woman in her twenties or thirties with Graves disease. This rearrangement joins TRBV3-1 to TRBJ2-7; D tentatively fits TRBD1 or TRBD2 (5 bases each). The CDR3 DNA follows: TGTGCCAGCAGCCCTCAACCGGGACCGAGCTCCTACGAGCAGTACTTC. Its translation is CASSPQPGPSSYEQYF.